Shown below are 10 T cell receptor beta chains from a single sample sequenced in a study of T cell repertoires in cytomegalovirus infection. TCRdb fed the reads into MiXCR, producing one record per CDR3 protein. The data show a few hundred thousand distinct CDR3 sequences, around 18% seen once. The specimen sequenced was PBMCs. Every receptor here comes from a human donor in good health (CMV status not recorded). Some clones in this sample may be carry-over from other donors' samples.

The gene calls are TRBV7-9 and TRBJ2-3; a weak D match, TRBD2 (5 bases). The CDR3 runs to 16 residues. Per germline, CDR1 SEHNR and CDR2 FQNEAQ (reference sequence). V lost 3 bases, J lost 6 bases, and 19 bases lay in between. The CDR3 DNA follows: TGTGCCAGCAGCTTCACAGTCGGAGGAAGGTCGGATACGCAGTATTTT. This translates into CASSFTVGGRSDTQYF.

This clonotype came up a few times. J is TRBJ2-3 and V is TRBV6-2 or TRBV6-3; possible D gene TRBD2, 5 bases. Between the trimmed V and J ends, which lost 2 bases and 0 bases, there was a span of 9 bases. The CDR3 extends over 15 amino acids. Germline V gives CDR1 MNHEY, CDR2 SVGEGT. The CDR3 loop reads CASSYGGSSTDTQYF. DNA of the CDR3: TGTGCCAGCAGTTACGGCGGGTCTAGCACAGATACGCAGTATTTT.

There are many counts of this clonotype. The chain employs TRBV7-2 and TRBJ2-5, with 7 bases lining up with TRBD1. The germline gives CDR1 SGHTA, CDR2 FQGNSA. This CDR3 region has 14 residues. The trim removed 3 bases at V and 1 base at J, leaving 2 bases unmatched. In DNA, the CDR3 is TGTGCCAGCAGCTTTCGGGACAGCCAAGAGACCCAGTACTTC. Amino acids: CASSFRDSQETQYF.

In its sample, this clonotype was seen many times. The chain is built from TRBV5-4 and TRBJ2-7, with 10 bases identical to TRBD1. The CDR3 contains 15 residues. After removal of 4 bases from V and 4 bases from J, the junction contained 8 bases not matched to a gene. Germline V gene sequence: CDR1 SGHNT, CDR2 YYREEE (reference sequence). For the CDR3, the DNA is TGTGCCAGCAGCCCACGGGACAGGGGACCTTACGAGCAGTACTTC. Amino acids: CASSPRDRGPYEQYF.

This clonotype was picked up many times. The rearrangement joins TRBV7-9 to TRBJ1-1, with D possibly matching TRBD1 (6 bases). Trimming cost V 5 bases and J 3 bases, with 13 bases left between them. Germline assignment: CDR1 SEHNR and CDR2 FQNEAQ (reference sequence). The CDR3 is 14 residues long. The CDR3 spells CASSATRQDTEAFF. Written as DNA, the CDR3 is TGTGCCAGCAGCGCAACAAGACAGGACACTGAAGCTTTCTTT. Full variable domain (missing parts from reference TRBV7-9 and TRBJ1-1): DTGVSQNPRHKITKRGQNVTFRCDPISEHNRLYWYRQTLGQGPEFLTYFQNEAQLEKSRLLSDRFSAERPKGSFSTLEIQRTEQGDSAMYLCASSATRQDTEAFFGQGTRLTVV.

The rearrangement joins TRBV6-2 or TRBV6-3 to TRBJ2-2, with TRBD2 identical over 7 bases. The CDR3 has 15 residues. The V gene end was trimmed by 7 bases and the J gene end by 3 bases; junction bases not matched to a gene: 8. CDR1 is MNHEY and CDR2 is SVGEGT in the germline V gene. The CDR3 is CASTASGEYTGELFF. CDR3 sequence (DNA): TGTGCCAGCACCGCCAGCGGGGAATACACCGGGGAGCTGTTTTTT.

This clonotype was found a few times. The genes are TRBV2 and TRBJ2-7; no clear D. Germline V lookup: CDR1 SNHLY, CDR2 FYNNEI. The CDR3 runs to 15 residues. V gave up 6 bases and J gave up 1 base, with 16 bases separating them. CDR3 in amino acids: CASSPGPMGSYEQYF. The DNA of the CDR3 is TGTGCCAGCAGCCCCGGGCCCATGGGGTCCTACGAGCAGTACTTC.

A few counts support this clonotype. The chain recombines TRBV18 with TRBJ1-5, with a tentative D call TRBD1 (5 bases). The germline V gene encodes CDR1 KGHSH and CDR2 LQKENI. The CDR3 has 13 residues. V lost 5 bases, J lost 9 bases, and 14 bases lay in between. The CDR3 loop reads CASSSERGSPQHF. The CDR3 DNA follows: TGTGCCAGCTCAAGCGAAAGGGGATCGCCCCAGCATTTT. Drawing the rest from reference TRBV18 and TRBJ1-5, the complete variable domain is NAGVMQNPRHLVRRRGQEARLRCSPMKGHSHVYWYRQLPEEGLKFMVYLQKENIIDESGMPKERFSAEFPKEGPSILRIQQVVRGDSAAYFCASSSERGSPQHFGDGTRLSIL.

This clonotype occurred many times. The V gene is TRBV7-2, the J gene TRBJ2-7; D is possibly TRBD2 (5 bases). Germline-derived CDR1 and CDR2 are SGHTA and FQGNSA. This CDR3 has 15 amino acids. V lost 5 bases and J 2 bases, leaving 16 bases between the germline ends. DNA of the CDR3: TGTGCCAGCAGCCGATCGGGCGGGCTCGCCTACGAGCAGTACTTC. Translated, it gives CASSRSGGLAYEQYF.

As concerns this clonotype: The junction differs from germline at one of its ends, possibly a read error. V and J are TRBV19 and TRBJ1-5; D remains unclear. Germline V CDR1 and CDR2: LNHDA, SQIVND (reference sequence). The CDR3 runs 15 residues. The CDR3 protein is CASSLRGLNYQHQHF. The CDR3 DNA follows: TGTGCCAGTAGTTTGAGAGGATTAAACTATCAGCACCAGCATTTT.